This TCR beta chain comes out of a study of graft-versus-host responses after intestinal transplantation. A note on this clone: Antigen: not known.

Sequencing was performed with immunoSEQ multiplex PCR; in TCRdb, only in-frame clones are kept and a portion is missing. Of about 51,000 clones listed, 80% to 90% were seen once; the top ten hold 0.5% to 0.7%. CDR1 is ENHRY, CDR2 SYGVKD, per germline. The length of the CDR3 is 14 residues. V was pared by 11 bases and J by 2 bases, with 18 bases between. The chain carries TRBV10-3 and TRBJ1-1; D may be TRBD1 (5 bases). The TCR sequence derives from a human donor who was the organ donor for an intestinal transplant. Material: unstimulated CD4+ T cells sorted from spleen or lymph node cells, obtained before transplant. The CDR3 loop reads CASKWSGGNTEAFF. The CDR3 nucleotides read TGTGCCTCGAAATGGTCCGGGGGAAACACTGAAGCTTTCTTT.